This T cell receptor (beta chain) was captured in a study of T cell responses to AZD1222 COVID-19 vaccine. On this clone: The antigen is not known.

CDR3 length: 15 amino acids. Per germline, CDR1 LGHDT and CDR2 YNNKEL (reference sequence). The V end was cut by 5 bases, the J end by 0 bases, with 14 bases between. Study-wide points: Spike-specific TCR depth and breadth grew after two AZD1222 doses.

Measured with immunoSEQ multiplex PCR; TCRdb has only the in-frame clones, and not every one. This table holds about 82,000 clones, 90% found once. V gene TRBV3-1 (or the pseudogene TRBV3-2) combines with J gene TRBJ2-7; either TRBD1 or TRBD2 may fit D (5 bases each). The origin of this receptor is an adult in good health. The sequencing used peripheral blood, collected on day 0 of AZD1222 vaccination. This chain's CDR3 is CASSSDRLLSYEQYF. DNA of the CDR3: TGTGCCAGCAGCTCCGACAGACTACTCTCCTACGAGCAGTACTTC.